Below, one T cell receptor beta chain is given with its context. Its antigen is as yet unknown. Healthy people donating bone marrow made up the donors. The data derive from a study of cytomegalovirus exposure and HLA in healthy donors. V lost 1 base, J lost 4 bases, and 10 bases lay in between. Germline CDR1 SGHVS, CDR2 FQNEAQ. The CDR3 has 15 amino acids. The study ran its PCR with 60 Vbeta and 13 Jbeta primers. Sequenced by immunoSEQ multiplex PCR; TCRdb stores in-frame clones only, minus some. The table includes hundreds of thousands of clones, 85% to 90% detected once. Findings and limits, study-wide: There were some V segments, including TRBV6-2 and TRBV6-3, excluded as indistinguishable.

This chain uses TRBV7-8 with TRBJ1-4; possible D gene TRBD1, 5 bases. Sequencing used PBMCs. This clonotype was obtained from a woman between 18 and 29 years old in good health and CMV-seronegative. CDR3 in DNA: TGTGCCAGCAGCTTAGTCAGGGACTTTAATGAAAAACTGTTTTTT. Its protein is CASSLVRDFNEKLFF.